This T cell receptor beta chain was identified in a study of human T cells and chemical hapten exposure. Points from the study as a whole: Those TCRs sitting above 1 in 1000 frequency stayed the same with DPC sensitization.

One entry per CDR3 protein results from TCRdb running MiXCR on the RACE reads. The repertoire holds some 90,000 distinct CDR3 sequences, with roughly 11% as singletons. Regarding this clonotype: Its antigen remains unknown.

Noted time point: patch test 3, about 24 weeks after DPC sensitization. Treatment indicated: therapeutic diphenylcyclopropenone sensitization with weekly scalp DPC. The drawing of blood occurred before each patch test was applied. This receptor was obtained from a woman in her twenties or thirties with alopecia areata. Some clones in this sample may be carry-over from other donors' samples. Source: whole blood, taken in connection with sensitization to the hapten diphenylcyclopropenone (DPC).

This CDR3 is CASSLGYSTPQFF. CDR3 sequence (DNA): TGTGCCAGCAGTTTAGGGTACTCTACCCCCCAGTTCTTC. V is TRBV28 and J is TRBJ2-1, with no clear D. The CDR3 contains 13 residues. Germline CDR1 and CDR2: MDHEN and SYDVKM. V lost 2 bases to trimming and J lost 13 bases, with 15 bases between them.